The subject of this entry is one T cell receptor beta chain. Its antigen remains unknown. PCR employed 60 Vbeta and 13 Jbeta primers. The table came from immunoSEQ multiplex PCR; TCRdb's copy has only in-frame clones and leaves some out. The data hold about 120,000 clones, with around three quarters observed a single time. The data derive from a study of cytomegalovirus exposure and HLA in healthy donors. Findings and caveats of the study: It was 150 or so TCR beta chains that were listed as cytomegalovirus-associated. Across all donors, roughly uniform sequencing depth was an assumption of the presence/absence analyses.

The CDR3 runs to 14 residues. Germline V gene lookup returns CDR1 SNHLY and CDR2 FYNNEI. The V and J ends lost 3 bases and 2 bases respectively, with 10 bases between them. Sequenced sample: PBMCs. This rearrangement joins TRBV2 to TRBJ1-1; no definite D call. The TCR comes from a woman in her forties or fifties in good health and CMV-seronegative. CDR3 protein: CASSDPRINTEAFF. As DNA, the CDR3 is TGTGCCAGCAGTGACCCGAGGATTAACACTGAAGCTTTCTTT.